Included here is one T cell receptor (beta chain) sequence, with context. Antigen unknown. The CDR3 spans 18 residues. Germline assignment: CDR1 SGHTA and CDR2 FQGTGA. The V and J ends lost 5 bases and 2 bases, in that order; junction bases with no gene match: 6. TCRdb re-analysed the RT-PCR reads in MiXCR, keeping a single row per CDR3 protein. The sample shows about 830,000 distinct CDR3 sequences, roughly 18% of them seen only once. These data belong to a study of response to subunit inactivated influenza vaccine. The study's findings and limits: Authors suggested few new T cells are recruited by each seasonal influenza vaccination.

The specimen was PBMCs from blood, collected roughly 5 days after vaccination. V is TRBV7-3 and J is TRBJ2-1, with 16 positions matching TRBD2. This TCR was sampled from a man aged 45 to 65 who received an inactivated influenza vaccine. CDR3 in DNA: TGTGCCAGCAGCAGGGGACTAGCGGGAGGGCCAACCTACAATGAGCAGTTCTTC. It is translated as CASSRGLAGGPTYNEQFF. Looking up the rest from reference TRBV7-3 and TRBJ2-1 gives the full variable domain: GAGVSQTPSNKVTEKGKYVELRCDPISGHTALYWYRQSLGQGPEFLIYFQGTGAADDSGLPNDRFFAVRPEGSVSTLKIQRTERGDSAVYLCASSRGLAGGPTYNEQFFGPGTRLTVL.